Each of the 11 T cell receptor beta chains below was sequenced from the same sample in a study of T-cell memory formation after mild COVID-19. In TCRdb, the 5' RACE reads were re-called with MiXCR into one record per CDR3 protein. The sample includes about 120,000 distinct CDR3 sequences, roughly 15% of them seen just once. Sequenced: PBMCs or a T cell subset sorted from them (not recorded which). Source of these receptors: an adult woman who had mild COVID-19 (a few samples of this study predate the infection). Cell type and time point are not known.

The chain links TRBV20-1 to TRBJ2-3, with 7 nucleotides matching TRBD2. Trimming at V came to 0 bases and at J to 5 bases, leaving 5 bases not matched to a gene. This CDR3 spans 14 amino acids. CDR1 is DFQATT and CDR2 is SNEGSKA in the germline V gene (reference sequence). CDR3 amino acids: CSARDGAGVDTQYF. The CDR3 DNA sequence: TGCAGTGCTAGAGATGGTGCGGGAGTAGATACGCAGTATTTT.

This sequence joins TRBV24-1 and TRBJ2-7, with D unclear. Between the trimmed V and J ends, which lost 4 bases and 2 bases, there was a span of 14 bases. The germline gives CDR1 KGHDR, CDR2 SFDVKD. This CDR3 is 15 amino acids long. Here the CDR3 reads CATSDSRASPYEQYF. In nucleotides, the CDR3 is TGTGCCACCAGTGACTCCCGGGCGTCCCCCTACGAGCAGTACTTC.

V usage is TRBV7-9 and J usage is TRBJ2-1; 11 positions match TRBD2. This CDR3 region has 17 residues. Germline-derived CDR1 and CDR2 are SEHNR and FQNEAQ (reference sequence). Losses at the gene ends were 1 base for V and 6 bases for J; bases not matched to a gene: 8. Here the CDR3 reads CASSLELAGGKTNEQFF. The CDR3 DNA reads as TGTGCCAGCAGCTTAGAGTTAGCGGGAGGGAAAACCAATGAGCAGTTCTTC.

This clonotype was detected a few times. The gene calls are TRBV4-1 and TRBJ2-7; the match to TRBD1 covers 9 bases. The CDR3 is 14 amino acids. Germline V CDR1 and CDR2: MGHRA, YSYEKL. V gave up 4 bases and J gave up 4 bases; unmatched junction bases: 5. CDR3 sequence reads: CASSPQGASYEQYF. The DNA for the CDR3 is TGCGCCAGCAGCCCACAGGGGGCGTCTTACGAGCAGTACTTC.

This clonotype was counted many times. The rearrangement links TRBV4-1 to TRBJ2-7; no clear D. CDR1 MGHRA and CDR2 YSYEKL come from the germline V gene. The CDR3 is 14 residues long. Trimming shortened V by 0 bases and J by 0 bases, and 6 bases separated the two germline ends. The CDR3 DNA is TGCGCCAGCAGCCAAGAAAGGCCCTCCTACGAGCAGTACTTC. This sequence encodes CASSQERPSYEQYF.

The gene calls are TRBV12-3 or TRBV12-4 and TRBJ1-5, with TRBD1 matching 7 bases. This CDR3 spans 14 amino acids. V lost 5 bases and J lost 2; bases outside the gene matches: 3. CDR3 loop: CASSGQAGNQPQHF. The CDR3 DNA is TGTGCCAGCAGTGGACAGGCTGGCAATCAGCCCCAGCATTTT.

This clonotype was recorded a few times. The rearrangement uses TRBV19 and TRBJ1-5, with D maybe TRBD1 (6 bases). Per the germline V gene, CDR1 is LNHDA and CDR2 is SQIVND (reference sequence). Trimming took 3 bases from V and 6 from J, leaving 9 bases between them. This CDR3 is 13 amino acids long. This CDR3 is CASSITGSQPQHF. CDR3 in DNA: TGTGCCAGTAGTATCACAGGGAGTCAGCCCCAGCATTTT.

V and J are TRBV12-3 or TRBV12-4 and TRBJ2-1; 7 bases fit TRBD1. The CDR3 loop spans 15 amino acids. V was pared by 5 bases and J by 0 bases, with 4 bases of the junction left unmatched. The CDR3 reads CASSPGQSSYNEQFF. CDR3 in DNA: TGTGCCAGCAGTCCGGGACAGAGCTCCTACAATGAGCAGTTCTTC.

A few counts support this clonotype. This chain connects TRBV5-1 to TRBJ2-2; a weak D match, TRBD2 (6 bases). V was clipped by 0 bases and J by 6 bases, with 9 bases between them. The CDR3 loop spans 14 amino acids. Germline V gene sequence: CDR1 SGHRS, CDR2 YFSETQ. CDR3 DNA: TGCGCCAGCAGCTTGGAGTGGGGGGCCGGGGAGCTGTTTTTT. This gives the protein CASSLEWGAGELFF.

This clonotype was counted a few times. The chain uses TRBV14 and TRBJ2-2; maybe TRBD2 (5 bases). Trimming stripped 1 base from V and 8 bases from J, with 5 bases between. Germline V CDR1 and CDR2: SGHDN, FVKESK. This CDR3 comprises 12 residues. CDR3 DNA: TGTGCCAGCAGCCAAGTAGCGGGGGAGCTGTTTTTT. It translates to CASSQVAGELFF.

This clonotype was detected only a few times. This chain connects TRBV20-1 to TRBJ2-2; 9 bases are a match to TRBD2. This CDR3 contains 14 residues. Trimming took 5 bases from V and 5 from J; bases not matched to a gene: 6. CDR1 and CDR2 (germline): DFQATT, SNEGSKA (reference sequence). The CDR3 sequence is CSARAGGGTGELFF. The CDR3 DNA follows: TGCAGTGCTCGAGCGGGGGGTGGTACCGGGGAGCTGTTTTTT.